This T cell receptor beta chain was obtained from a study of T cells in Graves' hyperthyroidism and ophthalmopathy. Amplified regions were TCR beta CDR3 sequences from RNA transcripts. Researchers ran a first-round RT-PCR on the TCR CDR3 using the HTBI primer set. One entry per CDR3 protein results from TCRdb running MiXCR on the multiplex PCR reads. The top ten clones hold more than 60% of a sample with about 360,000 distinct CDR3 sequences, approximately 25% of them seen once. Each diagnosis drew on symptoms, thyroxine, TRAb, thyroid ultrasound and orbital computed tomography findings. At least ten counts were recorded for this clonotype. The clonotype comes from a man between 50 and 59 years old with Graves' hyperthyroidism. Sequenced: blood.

The CDR3 protein is CASLDWGRMAGELFF. The CDR3 DNA is TGTGCCAGCCTGGACTGGGGGAGGATGGCCGGGGAGCTGTTTTTT. The rearrangement joins TRBV28 to TRBJ2-2, with a possible D match to TRBD2 (6 bases). The CDR3 is 15 residues long. Trimming left V 8 bases short and J 6 bases short, with 19 bases between. The germline V gene has CDR1 MDHEN and CDR2 SYDVKM.